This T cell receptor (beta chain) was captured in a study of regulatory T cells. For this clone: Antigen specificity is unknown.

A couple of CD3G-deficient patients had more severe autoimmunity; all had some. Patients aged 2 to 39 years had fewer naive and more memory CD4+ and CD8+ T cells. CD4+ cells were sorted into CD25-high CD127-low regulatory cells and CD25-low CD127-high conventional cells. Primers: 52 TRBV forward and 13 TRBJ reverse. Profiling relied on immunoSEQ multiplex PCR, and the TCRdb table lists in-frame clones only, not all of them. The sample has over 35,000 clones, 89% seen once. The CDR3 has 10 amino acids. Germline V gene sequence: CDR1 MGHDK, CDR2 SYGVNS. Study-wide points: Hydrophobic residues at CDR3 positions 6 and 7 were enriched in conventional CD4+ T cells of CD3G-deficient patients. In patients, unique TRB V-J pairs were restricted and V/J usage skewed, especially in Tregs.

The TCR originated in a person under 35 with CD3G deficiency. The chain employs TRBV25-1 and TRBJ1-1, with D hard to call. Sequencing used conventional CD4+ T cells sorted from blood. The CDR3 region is CTPGSFVAFF. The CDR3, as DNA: TGTACTCCAGGTTCCTTTGTAGCTTTCTTT.